This T cell receptor beta chain was documented in a study of blood T cell repertoires in COVID-19. Study summary: The origin of the acute and convalescent COVID-19 samples was the United States, Italy and Spain. Nucleic acid was either cDNA or gDNA, and it came from T cells, B-cell-depleted T cells, or PBMCs.

Authors' data handling: From reference gene primer amplification, estimates of nucleated cell counts were derived. Clones were read by immunoSEQ multiplex PCR, and TCRdb kept only the in-frame ones, dropping some. The V and J calls and clone size come from that table; D and trimming were worked out from the DNA. The profile shows roughly 24,000 clones, about 89% of them singletons. This clone was observed once. A Seattle source enrolled patients during active infection and followed them longitudinally. This CDR3 is built from 15 residues. The V gene's germline CDR1 is SGHKS and CDR2 YYEKEE (reference sequence). Between the trimmed V and J ends, which lost 0 bases and 2 bases, there was a span of 9 bases.

Material for sequencing was peripheral blood. This rearrangement joins TRBV5-5 to TRBJ2-1; D not resolved. The receptor comes from a man in his 70s with COVID-19, enrolled during active disease. CDR3 nucleotides: TGTGCCAGCAGCTTGGTAGCTGTTGCCTACAATGAGCAGTTCTTC. Amino acids: CASSLVAVAYNEQFF.